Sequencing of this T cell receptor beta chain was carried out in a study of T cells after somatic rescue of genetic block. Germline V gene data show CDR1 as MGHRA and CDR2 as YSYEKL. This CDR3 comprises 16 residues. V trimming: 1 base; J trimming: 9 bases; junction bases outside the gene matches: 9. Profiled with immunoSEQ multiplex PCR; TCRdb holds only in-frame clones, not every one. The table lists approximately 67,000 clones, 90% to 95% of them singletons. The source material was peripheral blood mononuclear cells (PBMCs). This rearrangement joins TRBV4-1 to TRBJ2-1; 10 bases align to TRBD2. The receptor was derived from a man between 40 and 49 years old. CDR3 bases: TGCGCCAGCAGCCAAGTAAGGAGCGGGGGGGCCCGTGAGCAGTTCTTC. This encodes CASSQVRSGGAREQFF.